This TCR beta chain was sequenced in a study of T cell responses to AZD1222 COVID-19 vaccine. Germline CDR1 SEHNR, CDR2 FQNEAQ (reference sequence). The CDR3 is 11 amino acids. Trimming removed 5 bases at V and 8 bases at J, with 7 bases between. Using immunoSEQ multiplex PCR, the repertoire was profiled, and TCRdb retains in-frame clones only, with some absent. This sample yields 100,000 to 150,000 clones, of which approximately 91% are seen a single time; 0.9% to 1.2% belongs to the top ten. The chain carries TRBV7-9 and TRBJ2-1; D is unresolved. This receptor was obtained from an adult who received the AZD1222 COVID-19 vaccine. The material sequenced was peripheral blood, taken 28 days after the second AZD1222 dose. The CDR3 sequence: CASSLVDEQFF. The CDR3 bases are TGTGCCAGCAGCCTGGTGGATGAGCAGTTCTTC.